This entry describes one T cell receptor (beta chain). Antigen specificity is unknown. The data are from a study of blood T cells in healthy people across ages. The study's findings and limits: Total diversity from one million sequenced T cells was likely underestimated. Relative to aged donors, long-lived donors carried more naive CD4+ cells and displayed higher diversity.

Germline lookup yields CDR1 MGHRA and CDR2 YSYEKL. V shed 1 base and J shed 1 base, with 9 bases lying between them. This CDR3 has 15 amino acids. Combining a sample-barcoded 5' primer with a J-beta primer mix, a second PCR ran for roughly 7 to 12 cycles. Each CDR3 protein gets one entry after TCRdb re-called the 5' RACE reads with MiXCR. The table has about 1.4 million distinct CDR3 sequences, almost 60% seen once. The sample comprised blood. The chain joins TRBV4-1 to TRBJ2-3, with TRBD1 as a possible D gene (6 bases). The source is a man aged 18 to 30 in good health. CDR3 DNA: TGCGCCAGCAGCCAAGGGGCAGGGGGCACAGATACGCAGTATTTT. Protein: CASSQGAGGTDTQYF.